One sample yielded the 13 T cell receptor beta chains listed below, sequenced in a study of CD8 T cells in ankylosing spondylitis. From the 5' RACE reads, TCRdb called clonotypes with MiXCR, one entry per CDR3 protein. This sample carries roughly 150,000 distinct CDR3 sequences, approximately 32% of them seen once, and the ten largest clones take 4.5% to 6%. The sequenced material came from synovial fluid, either unsorted or a sorted T cell fraction (not recorded which). The receptor set was obtained from a male donor with ankylosing spondylitis.

There are a few counts of this clonotype. The rearrangement uses TRBV19 and TRBJ2-1; the D gene is possibly TRBD1 (5 bases). The V gene's germline CDR1 is LNHDA and CDR2 SQIVND (reference sequence). The CDR3 runs 14 residues. V shed 3 bases and J shed 7 bases, with 13 bases lying between them. The DNA of the CDR3 is TGTGCCAGTAGTATCGGCGGTCAGGGAAATGAGCAGTTCTTC. Translated: CASSIGGQGNEQFF.

About this clonotype itself: This sequence may be a read error, since a much larger clone differs from it by one base. V is TRBV7-2 and J is TRBJ2-3; D ambiguous. From germline, CDR1 is SGHTA and CDR2 FQGNSA. CDR3 length: 15 amino acids. The V end lost 7 bases, the J end lost 5 bases, and 19 bases lay between the germline ends. The CDR3 DNA sequence: TGTGCCAGCACCCCCTGGGAATTAACTGTAGATACGCAGTATTTT. This encodes CASTPWELTVDTQYF. Together with reference TRBV7-2 and TRBJ2-3, the CDR3 gives the full variable domain: GAGVSQSPSNKVTEKGKDVELRCDPISGHTALYWYRQSLGQGLEFLIYFQGNSAPDKSGLPSDRFSAERTGGSVSTLTIQRTQQEDSAVYLCASTPWELTVDTQYFGPGTRLTVL.

This chain uses TRBV5-6 with TRBJ1-1; perhaps TRBD1 as D (6 bases). Trimming cost V 1 base and J 8 bases, with 24 bases left between them. Looked up from germline, CDR1 is SGHDT and CDR2 is YYEEEE. The CDR3 is made up of 17 amino acids. CDR3 nucleotides: TGTGCCAGCAGCTTGTACAGGGTCGTACCGAATATCCTAGAAGCTTTCTTT. It encodes CASSLYRVVPNILEAFF. Using reference TRBV5-6 and TRBJ1-1 for the parts outside the CDR3, the full variable domain is DAGVTQSPTHLIKTRGQQVTLRCSPKSGHDTVSWYQQALGQGPQFIFQYYEEEERQRGNFPDRFSGHQFPNYSSELNVNALLLGDSALYLCASSLYRVVPNILEAFFGQGTRLTVV.

The chain couples TRBV5-1 to TRBJ2-7, with 7 bases identical to TRBD2. V lost 3 bases and J lost 6; bases outside the gene matches: 12. The CDR3 is made up of 15 amino acids. CDR1 SGHRS and CDR2 YFSETQ come from the germline V gene. The DNA for the CDR3 is TGCGCCAGCAGCTACCTGGGCAGCGGGACCTCCGAGCAGTACTTC. Translating gives CASSYLGSGTSEQYF.

This clonotype was observed a few times. The chain has TRBV10-3 and TRBJ1-1; possible D gene TRBD1, 6 bases. Germline CDR1 reads ENHRY; CDR2 reads SYGVKD. Trimming pared 4 bases from V and 6 bases from J, leaving 12 bases between. CDR3 size: 13 residues. CDR3 DNA: TGTGCCATCAGTGCGGCGGGGGGCGCTGAAGCTTTCTTT. It is translated as CAISAAGGAEAFF.

V usage is TRBV5-1 and J usage is TRBJ2-1; D is undetermined. Germline loops: CDR1 SGHRS, CDR2 YFSETQ. With 0 bases removed from V and 8 bases from J, the gap between germline ends came to 15 bases. The CDR3 covers 15 residues. The CDR3 DNA is TGCGCCAGCAGCTTGGCCCTGGGCAATGGGGATGAGCAGTTCTTC. Translation: CASSLALGNGDEQFF.

This sequence joins TRBV29-1 and TRBJ1-1; unclear D gene. CDR1 is SQVTM and CDR2 is ANQGSEA in the germline V gene. Trimming took 6 bases from V and 4 from J, leaving 9 bases between them. This CDR3 is 11 amino acids long. The CDR3 DNA sequence: TGCAGCGTGAGGCTGTTCACTGAAGCTTTCTTT. Translation: CSVRLFTEAFF.

This sequence joins TRBV20-1 and TRBJ2-1; D is uncertain. The CDR3 totals 10 residues. CDR1 and CDR2 from the germline V gene are DFQATT and SNEGSKA (reference sequence). Trimming took 3 bases from V and 6 from J, leaving 3 bases between them. The CDR3 sequence: CSASINEQFF. CDR3 coding DNA: TGCAGTGCTAGTATCAATGAGCAGTTCTTC.

This clonotype was seen more than once but under ten times. The V and J genes are TRBV5-8 and TRBJ2-7; D might be TRBD2 (5 bases). The CDR3 runs 15 residues. Trimming stripped 0 bases from V and 2 bases from J, with 12 bases between. Germline-derived CDR1 and CDR2 are SGHTS and YDEGEE. The DNA for the CDR3 is TGTGCCAGCAGCTTGGCGTCGAGGGCGGCCTACGAGCAGTACTTC. This translates into CASSLASRAAYEQYF.

This clonotype was seen many times. The rearrangement uses TRBV10-3 and TRBJ2-1, with 10 bases fitting TRBD2. V shed 5 bases and J 8 bases; nucleotides not matched to a gene: 9. The CDR3 is made up of 15 amino acids. Germline assignment: CDR1 ENHRY and CDR2 SYGVKD. CDR3 amino acids: CAISFLTSGHYEQFF. The CDR3, as DNA: TGTGCCATCAGTTTTTTGACTAGCGGGCACTATGAGCAGTTCTTC.

This chain joins TRBV12-3 or TRBV12-4 and TRBJ2-3, with D possibly TRBD2 on 6 matching bases. The V end lost 5 bases, the J end lost 2 bases, and 17 bases lay between the germline ends. This CDR3 comprises 16 residues. As DNA, the CDR3 is TGTGCCAGCAGTCCCCATGTTAGCGGATACACAGATACGCAGTATTTT. Translation: CASSPHVSGYTDTQYF.

The chain uses TRBV6-1 and TRBJ1-5; D is perhaps TRBD1 (6 bases). The CDR3 spans 19 residues. Trimming pared 4 bases from V and 7 bases from J, leaving 29 bases between. Germline assignment: CDR1 MNHNS and CDR2 SASEGT. CDR3 bases: TGTGCCAGCAGTGTATTAACAGGGTCTGGGAAGGGTGTTCGACAGCCCCAGCATTTT. Residues: CASSVLTGSGKGVRQPQHF.

In DNA, the CDR3 is TGTGCCAGCAGCTTTGGGACCGGGGAGCTGTTTTTT. Protein product: CASSFGTGELFF. The rearrangement uses TRBV11-2 and TRBJ2-2; D is unclear. Germline CDR1 and CDR2: SGHAT and FQNNGV. V was cut by 3 bases and J by 5 bases, with 4 bases left in between. The CDR3 length is 12 residues.